These 21 T cell receptor beta chains were all obtained from the same sample, sequenced in a study of cytomegalovirus exposure and HLA in healthy donors. The PCR made use of 60 Vbeta and 13 Jbeta primers. This table comes from immunoSEQ multiplex PCR, and its TCRdb copy is limited to in-frame clones, with some not included. The data contain under 200,000 clones, more than 80% of them singletons. Sequences were obtained from PBMCs. All receptors come from a woman between 50 and 59 years old in good health and CMV-seronegative.

The chain recombines TRBV6-6 with TRBJ2-3; 11 bases fit TRBD1. Per the germline V gene, CDR1 is MNHNY and CDR2 is SVGAGI (reference sequence). The CDR3 consists of 15 residues. V shed 6 bases and J 1 base; nucleotides not matched to a gene: 3. The CDR3 protein is CASRPDRGRTDTQYF. The DNA of the CDR3 is TGTGCCAGCAGACCGGACAGGGGGCGCACAGATACGCAGTATTTT.

V usage is TRBV2 and J usage is TRBJ2-5, with 9 bases that match TRBD2. The J call is in doubt because the DNA end fits TRBJ2-7 better. The CDR3 has 18 residues. CDR1 SNHLY and CDR2 FYNNEI come from the germline V gene. This chain's CDR3 is CASARSAGGPSEVYEQYF. CDR3 DNA: TGTGCCAGCGCCCGGTCGGCGGGAGGGCCCTCAGAAGTGTACGAGCAGTACTTC.

V gene TRBV4-2 combines with J gene TRBJ2-1; 9 nucleotides agree with TRBD2. CDR1 and CDR2 (germline): LGHNA, YNFKEQ. The CDR3 is 16 amino acids. The junction had 11 bases not matched to a gene; V was cut back by 4 bases and J by 7 bases. Here the CDR3 reads CASSPWGGGAWNEQFF. CDR3 bases: TGTGCCAGCAGCCCTTGGGGCGGGGGGGCCTGGAATGAGCAGTTCTTC.

This chain links TRBV11-2 with TRBJ2-1; 13 nucleotides match TRBD2. J was trimmed by 7 bases and V by 6 bases; bases with no gene match: 3. The germline V gene encodes CDR1 SGHAT and CDR2 FQNNGV. The CDR3 sequence is 14 residues long. The CDR3 DNA reads TGTGCCAGCAGACTAGCGGGAGGGGGGAATGAGCAGTTCTTC. This encodes CASRLAGGGNEQFF.

This chain joins TRBV19 and TRBJ1-1, with D uncertain. Trimming removed 1 base from V and 0 bases from J, with 6 bases in between. There are 14 residues in the CDR3. CDR1 and CDR2 (germline): LNHDA, SQIVND (reference sequence). CDR3 protein: CASSIGPVNTEAFF. Written as DNA, the CDR3 is TGTGCCAGTAGTATAGGTCCTGTGAACACTGAAGCTTTCTTT.

This CDR3 reads CASSYSGSNLYEQYF. The CDR3 DNA sequence: TGTGCCAGCAGTTATAGCGGGAGCAATTTATACGAGCAGTACTTC. The rearrangement joins TRBV28 to TRBJ2-7, with 9 nucleotides matching TRBD2. The ends lost 4 bases at V and 4 bases at J; junction bases unmatched: 8. This CDR3 has 15 residues. Germline V gene data show CDR1 as MDHEN and CDR2 as SYDVKM.

The chain links TRBV5-1 to TRBJ2-7, with D possibly TRBD1 on 5 matching bases. Germline V gene data show CDR1 as SGHRS and CDR2 as YFSETQ. V was shortened by 3 bases and J by 6 bases, with 19 bases between the two germline ends. There are 15 residues in the CDR3. The CDR3 here is CASSSAGSNFGEQYF. CDR3 nucleotides: TGCGCCAGCAGCTCAGCAGGGTCCAATTTCGGCGAGCAGTACTTC. The full variable domain, rest sourced from reference TRBV5-1 and TRBJ2-7, is KAGVTQTPRYLIKTRGQQVTLSCSPISGHRSVSWYQQTPGQGLQFLFEYFSETQRNKGNFPGRFSGRQFSNSRSEMNVSTLELGDSALYLCASSSAGSNFGEQYFGPGTRLTVT.

V and J are TRBV10-3 and TRBJ2-3, with D perhaps TRBD1 (6 bases). Per the germline V gene, CDR1 is ENHRY and CDR2 is SYGVKD. The CDR3 consists of 15 residues. With 8 bases removed from V and 1 base from J, the gap between germline ends came to 16 bases. CDR3 sequence (DNA): TGTGCCATCCAATCGACGGCAGGGGGCACAGATACGCAGTATTTT. Translation: CAIQSTAGGTDTQYF.

V is TRBV19 and J is TRBJ2-7, with D perhaps TRBD2 (6 bases). This CDR3 spans 13 amino acids. Trimming pared 6 bases from V and 6 bases from J, leaving 15 bases between. Germline assignment: CDR1 LNHDA and CDR2 SQIVND (reference sequence). For the CDR3, the DNA is TGTGCCAGTAGCTCACCGGGGAGGCGCGAGCAGTACTTC. Translation gives CASSSPGRREQYF.

The chain recombines TRBV7-3 with TRBJ2-5; no clear D gene. The germline V and J ends were trimmed by 5 bases and 1 base, with 14 bases remaining between them. CDR3 length: 15 amino acids. Germline-derived CDR1 and CDR2 are SGHTA and FQGTGA. CDR3 sequence (DNA): TGTGCCAGCAGCCCCGAGCCAGGCCGCCAAGAGACCCAGTACTTC. Residues: CASSPEPGRQETQYF.

The chain combines TRBV14 with TRBJ1-1, with TRBD1 matching over 7 bases. The V gene's germline CDR1 is SGHDN and CDR2 FVKESK. Trimming removed 5 bases from V and 1 base from J; junction bases left unmatched: 4. This CDR3 has 14 residues. The CDR3 region has the DNA TGTGCCAGCAGCTTAGGGGGCCCGAACACTGAAGCTTTCTTT. Its translation is CASSLGGPNTEAFF.

The chain uses TRBV6-5 and TRBJ1-6; the match to TRBD1 covers 7 bases. The CDR3 is made up of 16 amino acids. J gave up 7 bases and V 2 bases, and 8 bases lay outside the gene matches. CDR1 MNHEY and CDR2 SVGAGI come from the germline V gene. This CDR3 is CASSYRGRRRNSPLHF. The CDR3 DNA sequence: TGTGCCAGCAGTTACAGGGGGCGGAGACGAAATTCACCCCTCCACTTT.

The gene calls are TRBV7-2 and TRBJ2-3, with 9 bases lining up with TRBD2. V lost 6 bases and J lost 2; bases outside the gene matches: 6. Per the germline V gene, CDR1 is SGHTA and CDR2 is FQGNSA. The CDR3 runs to 15 residues. The CDR3: CASRSRLAVTDTQYF. The CDR3 nucleotides read TGTGCCAGCAGATCTCGACTAGCGGTCACAGATACGCAGTATTTT.

The rearrangement links TRBV6-4 to TRBJ2-3, with D possibly TRBD2 on 6 matching bases. The V end lost 4 bases, the J end lost 2 bases, and 16 bases lay between the germline ends. The CDR3 sequence is 16 residues long. Germline lookup yields CDR1 MRHNA and CDR2 SNTAGT. CDR3 sequence: CASSVFAGGITDTQYF. In DNA, the CDR3 is TGTGCCAGCAGTGTTTTCGCCGGGGGAATCACAGATACGCAGTATTTT.

The rearrangement joins TRBV6-5 to TRBJ1-4; D not certain. The V end lost 5 bases, the J end lost 8 bases, and 15 bases lay between the germline ends. Germline CDR1 is MNHEY and CDR2 is SVGAGI. The CDR3 is 14 amino acids. CDR3 loop: CASSRAGGREKLFF. The DNA for the CDR3 is TGTGCCAGCAGTCGAGCCGGAGGGAGGGAAAAACTGTTTTTT.

About this clone itself: At the DNA level, this CDR3 is encoded by other sequences in the same sample as well. V and J are TRBV27 and TRBJ1-5; D gene ambiguous. Germline loops: CDR1 MNHEY, CDR2 SMNVEV (reference sequence). This CDR3 comprises 13 residues. V was cut by 5 bases and J by 0 bases, with 5 bases left in between. CDR3 nucleotide sequence: TGTGCCAGCAGTCCCTATAGCAATCAGCCCCAGCATTTT. It is translated as CASSPYSNQPQHF.

This CDR3 reads CASSIYGTGLGYTF. CDR3 coding DNA: TGTGCCAGTAGTATCTACGGGACAGGGCTTGGCTACACCTTC. The V call is TRBV19, the J call TRBJ1-2; 9 bases align to TRBD1. The length of the CDR3 is 14 residues. Trimming took 3 bases from V and 7 from J; bases not matched to a gene: 6. The germline gives CDR1 LNHDA, CDR2 SQIVND (reference sequence). Full variable domain (missing parts from reference TRBV19 and TRBJ1-2): DGGITQSPKYLFRKEGQNVTLSCEQNLNHDAMYWYRQDPGQGLRLIYYSQIVNDFQKGDIAEGYSVSREKKESFPLTVTSAQKNPTAFYLCASSIYGTGLGYTFGSGTRLTVV.

There are a few counts of this clone. CDR3 residues: CASSDSREFAEAFF. The CDR3 nucleotides read TGTGCCAGCAGTGACTCCCGGGAATTCGCTGAAGCTTTCTTT. V usage is TRBV25-1 and J usage is TRBJ1-1; D call uncertain. V dropped 3 bases and J dropped 6 bases, with 14 bases sitting between them. Germline values: CDR1 MGHDK, CDR2 SYGVNS. This CDR3 comprises 14 residues.

V and J are TRBV7-2 and TRBJ1-2, with a weak D call TRBD1 (6 bases). V lost 5 bases, J lost 7 bases, and 17 bases lay in between. Germline V gives CDR1 SGHTA, CDR2 FQGNSA. The CDR3 runs 14 residues. CDR3 DNA sequence: TGTGCCAGCAGCCCCCGAGAGTCCAGGGGTGGCTACACCTTC. Translation gives CASSPRESRGGYTF.

The genes are TRBV6-6 and TRBJ1-5; D is possibly TRBD1 (5 bases). V lost 6 bases and J 5 bases, leaving 11 bases between the germline ends. The V gene's germline CDR1 is MNHNY and CDR2 SVGAGI (reference sequence). The CDR3 runs to 13 residues. The CDR3 here is CASRRQLDQPQHF. CDR3 bases: TGTGCCAGCAGAAGACAGCTAGATCAGCCCCAGCATTTT.

This clone was observed a handful of times. The chain is built from TRBV18 and TRBJ2-7; 9 bases are shared with TRBD1. CDR1 is KGHSH and CDR2 is LQKENI in the germline V gene. The CDR3 totals 15 residues. With 6 bases clipped from V and 0 bases from J, the junction kept 6 bases outside the gene matches. CDR3 in amino acids: CASSPTGGSSYEQYF. CDR3 in DNA: TGTGCCAGCTCGCCGACAGGGGGAAGCTCCTACGAGCAGTACTTC.